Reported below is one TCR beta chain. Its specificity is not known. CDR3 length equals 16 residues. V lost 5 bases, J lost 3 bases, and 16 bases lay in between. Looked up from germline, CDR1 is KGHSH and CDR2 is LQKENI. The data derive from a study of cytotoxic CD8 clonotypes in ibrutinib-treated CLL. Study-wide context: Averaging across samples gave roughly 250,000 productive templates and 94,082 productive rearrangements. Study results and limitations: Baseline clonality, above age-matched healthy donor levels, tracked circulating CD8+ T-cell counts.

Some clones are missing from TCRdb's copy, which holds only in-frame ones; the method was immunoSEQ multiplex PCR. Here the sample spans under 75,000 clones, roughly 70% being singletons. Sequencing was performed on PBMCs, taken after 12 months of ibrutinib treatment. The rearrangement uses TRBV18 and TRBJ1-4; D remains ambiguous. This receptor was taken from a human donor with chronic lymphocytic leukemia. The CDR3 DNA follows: TGTGCCAGCTCAAAATATTCAGGAGCCTCTAATGAAAAACTGTTTTTT. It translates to CASSKYSGASNEKLFF.